Given below is one T cell receptor beta chain in context. This entry belongs to a study of blood T cell repertoires in COVID-19. TCRdb keeps only in-frame clones here, not all; method: immunoSEQ multiplex PCR. The sample includes 70,000 or so clones, approximately 80% seen only once; the top ten take around 14%. Sequencing used peripheral blood. This receptor was taken from a man aged 60 to 75 with COVID-19, enrolled during active disease.

The chain's CDR3 is CASSSRREEDEQYF. CDR3 bases: TGCGCCAGCAGCTCCCGGCGGGAGGAGGACGAGCAGTACTTC. The V call is TRBV10-2, the J call TRBJ2-7; 8 bases line up with TRBD2. J gave up 5 bases and V 6 bases, and 9 bases lay outside the gene matches. Germline V lookup: CDR1 WSHSY, CDR2 SAAADI. CDR3 length: 14 residues.